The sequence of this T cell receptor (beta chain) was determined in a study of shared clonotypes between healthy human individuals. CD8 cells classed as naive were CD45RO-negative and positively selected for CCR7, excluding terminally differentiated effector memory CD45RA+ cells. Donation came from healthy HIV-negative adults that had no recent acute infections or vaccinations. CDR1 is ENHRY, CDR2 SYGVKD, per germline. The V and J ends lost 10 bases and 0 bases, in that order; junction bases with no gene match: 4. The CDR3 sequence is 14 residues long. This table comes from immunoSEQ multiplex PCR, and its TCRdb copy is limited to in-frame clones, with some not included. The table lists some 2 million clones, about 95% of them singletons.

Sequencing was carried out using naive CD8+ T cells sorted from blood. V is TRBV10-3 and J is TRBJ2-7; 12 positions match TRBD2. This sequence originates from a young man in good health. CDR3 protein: CATETSGGSYEQYF. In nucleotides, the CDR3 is TGTGCCACCGAGACTAGCGGGGGCTCCTACGAGCAGTACTTC.